These 18 T cell receptor beta chains were sequenced from one sample in a study of shared clonotypes between healthy human individuals (dated by TCRdb to 2019 to 2021). Library preparation used the immunoSEQ multiplex PCR assay. TCRdb mirrors the immuneACCESS table, restricted to in-frame sequences. Some clones are absent from its copies; in checked studies, under half trace to an unresolved V gene, and the reason for the others is unknown. The sample table holds about 330,000 clones, of which approximately 79% were seen once. The ten biggest clones cover about 9.3% of the sample. Sequenced sample: memory CD4+ T cells sorted from blood. Read against the paper, the sample's cell subset or site label means: CD45RA-negative fraction. Receptors were obtained from a man aged 30 to 45 in good health.

The chain links TRBV5-1 to TRBJ1-6; perhaps TRBD1 as D (5 bases). The CDR3 has 17 amino acids. V lost 3 bases and J lost 0, with 13 bases in between. Per the germline V gene, CDR1 is SGHRS and CDR2 is YFSETQ. CDR3 amino acids: CASSSLGPSSYNSPLHF. In DNA, the CDR3 is TGCGCCAGCAGCTCCCTGGGGCCGAGCTCCTATAATTCACCCCTCCACTTT.

Only a few counts were recorded for this clone. The chain has TRBV11-2 and TRBJ2-2, with D hard to call. Germline V gives CDR1 SGHAT, CDR2 FQNNGV. CDR3 length: 15 amino acids. Trimming pared 4 bases from V and 6 bases from J, leaving 15 bases between. CDR3 in DNA: TGTGCCAGCAGCTCGGACCAATTTCGGGCCGGGGAGCTGTTTTTT. Its translation: CASSSDQFRAGELFF.

The J gene is TRBJ2-4, the V gene TRBV29-1; 8 bases map to TRBD1. Trimming at V came to 6 bases and at J to 7 bases, leaving 8 bases not matched to a gene. Germline V gene data show CDR1 as SQVTM and CDR2 as ANQGSEA. CDR3 length: 13 amino acids. The CDR3 coding sequence is TGCAGCGTCCGACAGGGGATGGGGAACATTCAGTACTTC. As protein: CSVRQGMGNIQYF.

The chain has TRBV5-5 and TRBJ2-7; 7 bases are a match to TRBD1. The CDR3 sequence is 18 residues long. Trimming removed 2 bases from V and 9 bases from J; junction bases left unmatched: 23. The germline V gene encodes CDR1 SGHKS and CDR2 YYEKEE (reference sequence). CDR3 bases: TGTGCCAGCAGCTTTTCCTGGACAGGCCTCACCGATACCCTTGGGCAGTACTTC. Translating gives CASSFSWTGLTDTLGQYF.

The chain is built from TRBV4-1 and TRBJ1-1; 7 bases are shared with TRBD1. The CDR3 is 17 residues long. With V trimmed by 3 bases and J by 1 base, 11 bases remained unmatched. The V gene's germline CDR1 is MGHRA and CDR2 YSYEKL. The CDR3 sequence is CASSQARGPRPNTEAFF. CDR3 bases: TGCGCCAGCAGCCAGGCAAGGGGGCCCAGGCCGAACACTGAAGCTTTCTTT.

This chain uses TRBV29-1 with TRBJ1-2, with 8 bases matching TRBD1. Germline CDR1 is SQVTM and CDR2 is ANQGSEA. Germline trimming cut 3 bases from V and 4 bases from J; bases unmatched to any gene: 4. The CDR3 extends over 13 amino acids. The CDR3 reads CSVDDRGGYGYTF. CDR3 nucleotide sequence: TGCAGCGTTGACGACAGGGGAGGCTATGGCTACACCTTC.

In this sample, this clone turned up once. V is TRBV14 and J is TRBJ2-2; 7 bases are a match to TRBD1. The germline gives CDR1 SGHDN, CDR2 FVKESK. This CDR3 has 16 residues. V lost 3 bases and J lost 6; bases outside the gene matches: 10. The CDR3 region has the DNA TGTGCCAGCAGCCACCTCGACAGGGTTTGGGCCGGGGAGCTGTTTTTT. As protein: CASSHLDRVWAGELFF.

V and J are TRBV5-1 and TRBJ1-5; D call uncertain. V was trimmed by 0 bases and J by 0 bases, leaving 10 bases between them. Germline CDR1 and CDR2: SGHRS and YFSETQ. The CDR3 is made up of 16 amino acids. DNA for the CDR3: TGCGCCAGCAGCTTGGACATGACTGATAGCAATCAGCCCCAGCATTTT. Encoded protein: CASSLDMTDSNQPQHF.

This clone was observed a few times. The chain has TRBV29-1 and TRBJ2-3; TRBD2 matches 11 bases. From germline, CDR1 is SQVTM and CDR2 ANQGSEA. Trimming at V came to 7 bases and at J to 1 base, leaving 4 bases not matched to a gene. The CDR3 loop spans 14 amino acids. CDR3 protein: CSARSGRGTDTQYF. CDR3 bases: TGCAGCGCCCGTAGCGGGAGGGGCACAGATACGCAGTATTTT.

The chain uses TRBV5-1 and TRBJ2-5; D gene ambiguous. Germline CDR1 is SGHRS and CDR2 is YFSETQ. The CDR3 totals 12 residues. The V gene lost 6 bases and the J gene lost 5 bases, with 11 bases spanning the gap. CDR3 loop: CASMKDAETQYF. The CDR3 DNA reads TGCGCCAGCATGAAAGACGCGGAGACCCAGTACTTC.

The V and J genes are TRBV19 and TRBJ2-2; 7 positions agree with TRBD1. The germline V gene has CDR1 LNHDA and CDR2 SQIVND (reference sequence). J lost 6 bases, V lost 5 bases, and 12 bases had no gene match. The CDR3 extends over 16 amino acids. CDR3 sequence (DNA): TGTGCCAGTAGTGAACGACAGGGTGGAGGCTCCGGGGAGCTGTTTTTT. Amino acids: CASSERQGGGSGELFF.

The sample holds many counts of this clone. The CDR3 is CASSRVTSGRGVNEQFF. DNA for the CDR3: TGTGCCAGCAGCAGAGTGACTAGCGGGAGGGGGGTCAATGAGCAGTTCTTC. The V and J genes are TRBV7-2 and TRBJ2-1; 14 bases match TRBD2. The CDR3 spans 17 residues. Germline V gives CDR1 SGHTA, CDR2 FQGNSA. V dropped 5 bases and J dropped 6; count of bases not matched to a gene: 9.

This clone was found a few times. The chain uses TRBV5-1 and TRBJ1-1; D gene ambiguous. The CDR3 totals 13 residues. Germline V CDR1 and CDR2: SGHRS, YFSETQ. Trimming removed 3 bases at V and 0 bases at J, with 6 bases between. In DNA, the CDR3 is TGCGCCAGCAGCTCCTCGTTGAACACTGAAGCTTTCTTT. Its translation: CASSSSLNTEAFF.

V usage is TRBV5-5 and J usage is TRBJ1-2; D unresolved. CDR1 SGHKS and CDR2 YYEKEE come from the germline V gene (reference sequence). The CDR3 is 14 amino acids. V was pared by 4 bases and J by 4 bases, with 14 bases between. CDR3: CASSPLGSGYGYTF. CDR3 bases: TGTGCCAGCAGCCCCCTAGGATCAGGCTATGGCTACACCTTC.

V gene TRBV2 combines with J gene TRBJ1-5, with D possibly TRBD1 on 5 matching bases. Germline-derived CDR1 and CDR2 are SNHLY and FYNNEI. The V end was cut by 1 base, the J end by 7 bases, with 14 bases between. The CDR3 has 15 amino acids. The DNA of the CDR3 is TGTGCCAGCAGTGAAGAGGGGCAGGTGGGACAGCCCCAGCATTTT. This sequence encodes CASSEEGQVGQPQHF. The whole variable domain, remainder taken from reference TRBV2 and TRBJ1-5, is EPEVTQTPSHQVTQMGQEVILRCVPISNHLYFYWYRQILGQKVEFLVSFYNNEISEKSEIFDDQFSVERPDGSNFTLKIRSTKLEDSAMYFCASSEEGQVGQPQHFGDGTRLSIL.

The chain carries TRBV2 and TRBJ2-7; TRBD1 is a possible D gene (6 bases). The CDR3 is made up of 13 amino acids. Germline V CDR1 and CDR2: SNHLY, FYNNEI. Trimming left V 4 bases short and J 2 bases short, with 9 bases between. The CDR3 sequence: CASSGGHAYEQYF. The CDR3 bases are TGTGCCAGCAGTGGGGGACACGCCTACGAGCAGTACTTC.

The rearrangement links TRBV5-1 to TRBJ2-7; 8 bases fit TRBD1. The germline V gene encodes CDR1 SGHRS and CDR2 YFSETQ. V trimming: 3 bases; J trimming: 6 bases; junction bases outside the gene matches: 8. The CDR3 is 14 residues long. The CDR3 reads CASSSTGVVGEQYF. For the CDR3, the DNA is TGCGCCAGCAGCTCGACAGGGGTGGTAGGCGAGCAGTACTTC.

The chain uses TRBV5-1 and TRBJ2-7; D call uncertain. Germline lookup yields CDR1 SGHRS and CDR2 YFSETQ. CDR3 length equals 15 residues. V dropped 0 bases and J dropped 2 bases, with 12 bases sitting between them. The CDR3 DNA reads TGCGCCAGCAGCTTGGGCCCCGAACCAGCCTACGAGCAGTACTTC. This encodes CASSLGPEPAYEQYF.